These 29 T cell receptor beta chains were sequenced from one sample in a study of identifying expanded T cells in peripheral blood. Produced via immunoSEQ multiplex PCR; TCRdb's table is partial and in-frame only. This sample has tens of thousands of clones, with around nine tenths found just once. Sequencing was performed on blood. Receptors originate from a person between 18 and 69 years old in good health.

The V call is TRBV6-4, the J call TRBJ2-2; 7 bases map to TRBD1. V lost 6 bases and J lost 6; bases outside the gene matches: 13. Per germline, CDR1 MRHNA and CDR2 SNTAGT. The CDR3 is 16 amino acids. The chain's CDR3 is CASRNTNRGSAGELFF. CDR3 DNA sequence: TGTGCCAGCAGAAACACAAACAGGGGTTCGGCCGGGGAGCTGTTTTTT.

The genes are TRBV6-6 and TRBJ1-6, with D unclear. The germline CDR1 and CDR2 sequences are MNHNY and SVGAGI (reference sequence). This CDR3 has 14 residues. V was clipped by 5 bases and J by 9 bases, with 14 bases between them. The CDR3: CASSPDRLGSPLHF. In nucleotides, the CDR3 is TGTGCCAGCAGTCCGGACCGCCTGGGTTCACCCCTCCACTTT.

This clone was picked up one time. The chain links TRBV2 to TRBJ2-3, with D tentatively TRBD1 or TRBD2 (5 bases each). Germline V gene lookup returns CDR1 SNHLY and CDR2 FYNNEI. V was trimmed by 3 bases and J by 3 bases, leaving 22 bases between them. CDR3 size: 18 residues. CDR3 DNA sequence: TGTGCCAGCAGTGATGGGGGAACATCCTCAGGGCTTACAGATACGCAGTATTTT. Its protein is CASSDGGTSSGLTDTQYF.

This clone was seen only once. This chain links TRBV5-1 with TRBJ1-2, with a weak D call TRBD1 (5 bases). The germline CDR1 and CDR2 sequences are SGHRS and YFSETQ. The CDR3 consists of 18 residues. Trimming removed 4 bases from V and 2 bases from J, with 24 bases in between. The CDR3 coding sequence is TGCGCCAGCAGCGGTTATTTCGGGCGGGGGAATTCGAACTATGGCTACACCTTC. Translation gives CASSGYFGRGNSNYGYTF.

This clone was observed once. This chain joins TRBV7-9 and TRBJ1-1; no clear D gene. With 11 bases removed from V and 7 bases from J, the gap between germline ends came to 11 bases. CDR1 is SEHNR and CDR2 is FQNEAQ in the germline V gene (reference sequence). CDR3 length: 10 residues. The CDR3 spells CAQALGEAFF. The CDR3 bases are TGTGCCCAGGCGCTGGGTGAAGCTTTCTTT.

The CDR3 DNA reads TGTGCCAGCAGCCCACAGGGAGGGAGAGGCTACACCTTC. Its protein product is CASSPQGGRGYTF. The rearrangement joins TRBV6-6 to TRBJ1-2; TRBD1 might be the D (6 bases). Germline CDR1 MNHNY, CDR2 SVGAGI (reference sequence). The V and J ends lost 6 bases and 8 bases respectively, with 16 bases between them. The length of the CDR3 is 13 residues.

The chain joins TRBV11-2 to TRBJ1-2; D is unresolved. V was shortened by 1 base and J by 4 bases, with 13 bases between the two germline ends. The CDR3 is 15 residues long. CDR1 and CDR2 (germline): SGHAT, FQNNGV. CDR3 coding DNA: TGTGCCAGCAGCTTAGCCGGAGGATTGGGCTATGGCTACACCTTC. It codes for CASSLAGGLGYGYTF.

The rearrangement uses TRBV7-9 and TRBJ1-6, with D maybe TRBD1 (5 bases). The germline V and J ends were trimmed by 1 base and 9 bases, with 10 bases remaining between them. The CDR3 is 14 residues long. From germline, CDR1 is SEHNR and CDR2 FQNEAQ (reference sequence). The DNA for the CDR3 is TGTGCCAGCAGCTTAGTCGTCACAGGTTCACCCCTCCACTTT. Protein: CASSLVVTGSPLHF.

The chain combines TRBV6-4 with TRBJ2-1; D ambiguous. This CDR3 has 13 residues. Trimming removed 0 bases from V and 14 bases from J, with 14 bases in between. Germline V lookup: CDR1 MRHNA, CDR2 SNTAGT. In DNA, the CDR3 is TGTGCCAGCAGTGACTCGCCCCGGTCTAGTAAGTTCTTC. Protein sequence: CASSDSPRSSKFF.

J is TRBJ1-5 and V is TRBV13, with a tentative D call TRBD1 (6 bases). The CDR3 is 13 residues long. CDR1 and CDR2 from the germline V gene are PRHDT and FYEKMQ (reference sequence). V lost 5 bases and J 7 bases, leaving 12 bases between the germline ends. Written as DNA, the CDR3 is TGTGCCAGCAGCCTGCGGGGGGCCCAGCCCCAGCATTTT. This translates into CASSLRGAQPQHF.

The V and J genes are TRBV4-3 and TRBJ2-7, with D perhaps matching TRBD2 (6 bases). Germline V gene data show CDR1 as LGHNA and CDR2 as YSLEER. This CDR3 spans 15 amino acids. V was clipped by 0 bases and J by 1 base, with 10 bases between them. CDR3 coding DNA: TGCGCCAGCAGCCAAGATCTCGGGGGTTCCTACGAGCAGTACTTC. Its protein is CASSQDLGGSYEQYF.

The J gene is TRBJ2-7, the V gene TRBV19; 7 bases match TRBD1. Trimming took 9 bases from V and 4 from J; bases not matched to a gene: 6. This CDR3 spans 12 amino acids. The V gene's germline CDR1 is LNHDA and CDR2 SQIVND (reference sequence). In DNA, the CDR3 is TGTGCCAGCAGCGAACAGGGGTACGAGCAGTACTTC. Translation: CASSEQGYEQYF. Full variable domain (missing parts from reference TRBV19 and TRBJ2-7): DGGITQSPKYLFRKEGQNVTLSCEQNLNHDAMYWYRQDPGQGLRLIYYSQIVNDFQKGDIAEGYSVSREKKESFPLTVTSAQKNPTAFYLCASSEQGYEQYFGPGTRLTVT.

The CDR3 here is CAISPLRGPGGGGEQYF. CDR3 sequence (DNA): TGTGCCATCAGTCCCCTTCGGGGTCCGGGCGGAGGAGGCGAGCAGTACTTC. The chain links TRBV10-3 to TRBJ2-7; tentatively, D is TRBD2 (5 bases). This CDR3 comprises 17 residues. CDR1 and CDR2 from the germline V gene are ENHRY and SYGVKD. Trimming took 5 bases from V and 6 from J, leaving 26 bases between them.

The genes are TRBV2 and TRBJ2-3; no clear D. Looked up from germline, CDR1 is SNHLY and CDR2 is FYNNEI. Trimming took 1 base from V and 4 from J, leaving 15 bases between them. The CDR3 has 16 residues. CDR3 nucleotide sequence: TGTGCCAGCAGTGAAGGACAACTACCCTACCCAGATACGCAGTATTTT. Its translation is CASSEGQLPYPDTQYF.

The gene calls are TRBV2 and TRBJ2-2; 8 bases align to TRBD1. V lost 5 bases to trimming and J lost 4 bases; unmatched junction nucleotides: 6. The V gene's germline CDR1 is SNHLY and CDR2 FYNNEI. CDR3 size: 15 residues. In DNA form, the CDR3 reads TGTGCCAGCAGTTATCACACAGGGGGCACCGGGGAGCTGTTTTTT. Its translation is CASSYHTGGTGELFF.

The chain combines TRBV9 with TRBJ1-4; TRBD1 matches 7 bases. V lost 4 bases, J lost 3 bases, and 6 bases stayed unmatched. The CDR3 covers 15 residues. Germline V gives CDR1 SGDLS, CDR2 YYNGEE. The CDR3 sequence is CASSLMGTANEKLFF. The CDR3 nucleotides read TGTGCCAGCAGCCTTATGGGGACAGCTAATGAAAAACTGTTTTTT. Looking up the rest from reference TRBV9 and TRBJ1-4 gives the full variable domain: DSGVTQTPKHLITATGQRVTLRCSPRSGDLSVYWYQQSLDQGLQFLIQYYNGEERAKGNILERFSAQQFPDLHSELNLSSLELGDSALYFCASSLMGTANEKLFFGSGTQLSVL.

The chain employs TRBV13 and TRBJ1-2; 7 bases are a match to TRBD1. CDR1 is PRHDT and CDR2 is FYEKMQ in the germline V gene (reference sequence). V gave up 4 bases and J gave up 1 base; unmatched junction bases: 6. The CDR3 is 15 amino acids. The CDR3 loop is CASSYGDRVNYGYTF. Here the CDR3 DNA reads TGTGCCAGCAGCTATGGCGACAGGGTTAACTATGGCTACACCTTC. Combining the CDR3 with reference TRBV13 and TRBJ1-2 gives the whole variable domain AAGVIQSPRHLIKEKRETATLKCYPIPRHDTVYWYQQGPGQDPQFLISFYEKMQSDKGSIPDRFSAQQFSDYHSELNMSSLELGDSALYFCASSYGDRVNYGYTFGSGTRLTVV.

This rearrangement joins TRBV5-1 to TRBJ2-3; the D call may be TRBD1 or TRBD2 (6 bases each). CDR1 is SGHRS and CDR2 is YFSETQ in the germline V gene. V was clipped by 2 bases and J by 1 base, with 11 bases between them. The CDR3 length is 15 residues. CDR3 amino acids: CASSFGRQGTDTQYF. The CDR3 nucleotides are TGCGCCAGCAGCTTCGGGAGACAGGGCACAGATACGCAGTATTTT.

The V gene is TRBV7-9, the J gene TRBJ2-1, with 9 bases that match TRBD1. From germline, CDR1 is SEHNR and CDR2 FQNEAQ (reference sequence). The CDR3 is 17 residues long. V gave up 5 bases and J gave up 7 bases; unmatched junction bases: 15. As DNA, the CDR3 is TGTGCCAGCAGCCAGAACGCCGGGACAGGGCGCGGTAATGAGCAGTTCTTC. Translated, it gives CASSQNAGTGRGNEQFF. The full variable domain, its missing parts supplied by reference TRBV7-9 and TRBJ2-1, is DTGVSQNPRHKITKRGQNVTFRCDPISEHNRLYWYRQTLGQGPEFLTYFQNEAQLEKSRLLSDRFSAERPKGSFSTLEIQRTEQGDSAMYLCASSQNAGTGRGNEQFFGPGTRLTVL.

The chain recombines TRBV5-4 with TRBJ2-3, with a possible D match to TRBD2 (6 bases). The germline V gene has CDR1 SGHNT and CDR2 YYREEE (reference sequence). The CDR3 loop spans 16 amino acids. Deletions cut 0 bases from V and 0 bases from J, with 11 bases between. The CDR3 nucleotides read TGTGCCAGCAGCTTGGGGCTGGGGACTAGCACAGATACGCAGTATTTT. Translated: CASSLGLGTSTDTQYF.

This clone was seen a single time. The V gene is TRBV5-4, the J gene TRBJ1-2; the D gene is possibly TRBD1 (6 bases). The CDR3 contains 15 residues. V was clipped by 0 bases and J by 2 bases, with 11 bases between them. The germline gives CDR1 SGHNT, CDR2 YYREEE (reference sequence). CDR3 sequence (DNA): TGTGCCAGCAGCTTGGCCGACAGGCCCAACTATGGCTACACCTTC. Its protein product is CASSLADRPNYGYTF.

The chain uses TRBV7-9 and TRBJ2-3, with TRBD2 matching 7 bases. The CDR3 contains 16 residues. CDR1 SEHNR and CDR2 FQNEAQ come from the germline V gene (reference sequence). V lost 5 bases, J lost 6 bases, and 14 bases stayed unmatched. CDR3 coding DNA: TGTGCCAGCAGCCGGCGTGGCGGGGGAGAGGGGGATACGCAGTATTTT. This codes for CASSRRGGGEGDTQYF.

V gene TRBV7-6 combines with J gene TRBJ2-1; 8 nucleotides agree with TRBD2. The CDR3 length is 16 residues. Germline CDR1 reads SGHVS; CDR2 reads FNYEAQ. V lost 1 base and J lost 1; bases outside the gene matches: 3. CDR3 in amino acids: CASSLEAGESYNEQFF. The CDR3 coding sequence is TGTGCCAGCAGCTTAGAAGCGGGGGAGTCCTACAATGAGCAGTTCTTC.

The chain uses TRBV19 and TRBJ1-1; tentative D call: TRBD1 (5 bases). V was cut by 5 bases and J by 1 base, with 14 bases left in between. In germline, CDR1 is LNHDA, CDR2 SQIVND (reference sequence). This CDR3 region has 15 residues. The CDR3 DNA reads as TGTGCCAGTAGTCCCTGGGGGACGACGAACACTGAAGCTTTCTTT. This encodes CASSPWGTTNTEAFF.

V gene TRBV7-9 combines with J gene TRBJ2-3, with D tentatively TRBD1 or TRBD2 (5 bases each). Germline V gives CDR1 SEHNR, CDR2 FQNEAQ (reference sequence). The germline V and J ends were trimmed by 7 bases and 2 bases, with 25 bases remaining between them. The CDR3 is 18 amino acids. Here the CDR3 DNA reads TGTGCCAGCATCCCAGAGGGGTGGGGCTCGAGCCCCACAGATACGCAGTATTTT. Protein: CASIPEGWGSSPTDTQYF.

This rearrangement joins TRBV29-1 to TRBJ2-1, with D perhaps TRBD1 or TRBD2 (6 bases each). Deletions cut 6 bases from V and 0 bases from J, with 21 bases between. Germline V gene lookup returns CDR1 SQVTM and CDR2 ANQGSEA. The CDR3 length is 17 residues. CDR3 bases: TGCAGCGTGAGGGGGGCCTTGGGGGCTGCCTCCTACAATGAGCAGTTCTTC. The encoded protein is CSVRGALGAASYNEQFF.

The genes are TRBV6-5 and TRBJ2-6; unclear D gene. CDR1 and CDR2 (germline): MNHEY, SVGAGI. This CDR3 contains 14 residues. Trimming shortened V by 0 bases and J by 3 bases, and 3 bases separated the two germline ends. CDR3 in DNA: TGTGCCAGCAGTTACTCGTTTGGGGCCAACGTCCTGACTTTC. It yields the protein CASSYSFGANVLTF.

The J gene is TRBJ1-1, the V gene TRBV10-1; D is unresolved. CDR1 and CDR2 from the germline V gene are WNHNN and SYGVQD (reference sequence). The CDR3 covers 14 residues. V dropped 0 bases and J dropped 6 bases, with 11 bases sitting between them. The CDR3 nucleotides are TGCGCCAGCAGTGAGTCCTTTGGGAGGGCTGAAGCTTTCTTT. Its protein is CASSESFGRAEAFF.

The rearrangement uses TRBV7-9 and TRBJ2-5; no firm D call. V lost 5 bases to trimming and J lost 2 bases, with 12 bases between them. The CDR3 loop spans 14 amino acids. Germline loops: CDR1 SEHNR, CDR2 FQNEAQ (reference sequence). The CDR3 sequence: CASSPRSGQETQYF. In DNA, the CDR3 is TGTGCCAGCAGCCCCCGGTCAGGACAAGAGACCCAGTACTTC.